The 14 T cell receptor beta chains below were found in one sample sequenced in a study of T-cell reconstitution after alpha-beta-depleted transplantation in children. Unique molecular identifiers were incorporated when the TCRbeta library was constructed. TCRdb analysed the PCR reads with MiXCR anew, one entry per CDR3 protein. Here the sample spans 500,000 to 600,000 distinct CDR3 sequences, 18% being singletons. The sequencing used PBMCs from the stem cell graft donor, collected from the stem cell graft. Source of these receptors: a human donor who donated a stem cell graft to a child with acute lymphoblastic leukemia.

This chain's CDR3 is CASNAGITGELFF. CDR3 sequence (DNA): TGTGCCAGCAATGCAGGAATCACCGGGGAGCTGTTTTTT. V and J are TRBV6-1 and TRBJ2-2; no clear D gene. V gave up 7 bases and J gave up 4 bases, with 10 bases separating them. Germline V gene sequence: CDR1 MNHNS, CDR2 SASEGT. This CDR3 spans 13 amino acids.

This chain links TRBV10-3 with TRBJ2-7; TRBD2 aligns across 10 bases. The CDR3 is 19 amino acids. Germline lookup yields CDR1 ENHRY and CDR2 SYGVKD. Trimming removed 5 bases from V and 0 bases from J; junction bases left unmatched: 16. The CDR3 bases are TGTGCCATCAGTTTAGGGGCTAGCGGGGGTTTCGAGGGCTCCTACGAGCAGTACTTC. Translated, it gives CAISLGASGGFEGSYEQYF.

Remarks on this clonotype: At one end the junction does not follow the germline gene, possibly because of a read error. The rearrangement joins TRBV27 to TRBJ2-7, with unresolved D. The CDR3 runs 14 residues. Germline V gene lookup returns CDR1 MNHEY and CDR2 SMNVEV (reference sequence). The CDR3 sequence: CASSLSPVVYEKYF. The CDR3 nucleotides are TGTGCCAGCAGTTTATCCCCAGTTGTCTACGAGAAGTACTTC.

V gene TRBV20-1 combines with J gene TRBJ2-3; 11 nucleotides match TRBD2. The CDR3 totals 16 residues. V lost 1 base and J lost 7; bases outside the gene matches: 10. The germline V gene encodes CDR1 DFQATT and CDR2 SNEGSKA (reference sequence). CDR3 nucleotides: TGCAGTGCTAGAGGAATACTAGCGGGAGCCACCCATACGCAGTATTTT. It translates to CSARGILAGATHTQYF.

This clonotype was found a few times. The chain carries TRBV11-2 and TRBJ2-1; 14 bases are a match to TRBD2. The CDR3 covers 16 residues. V was pared by 6 bases and J by 5 bases, with 6 bases of the junction left unmatched. Germline CDR1 reads SGHAT; CDR2 reads FQNNGV. DNA for the CDR3: TGTGCCAGCAGGCCGACTAGCGGGAGGGCCCACAATGAGCAGTTCTTC. It translates to CASRPTSGRAHNEQFF.

The V call is TRBV9, the J call TRBJ1-1; D is unclear. V shed 3 bases and J shed 3 bases, with 15 bases lying between them. In germline, CDR1 is SGDLS, CDR2 YYNGEE. The CDR3 has 15 residues. The CDR3 DNA is TGTGCCAGCAGCGGTCCGATAAAAGGGTACACTGAAGCTTTCTTT. This translates into CASSGPIKGYTEAFF.

This clonotype was picked up a small number of times. In DNA, the CDR3 is TGTGCCAGCAGATCCTCAGGATCCGGCGGCCAGTACTTC. Its protein is CASRSSGSGGQYF. The J gene is TRBJ2-5, the V gene TRBV14; no clear D gene. The germline CDR1 and CDR2 sequences are SGHDN and FVKESK. V was pared by 6 bases and J by 10 bases, with 18 bases between. The CDR3 is 13 amino acids.

The chain recombines TRBV25-1 with TRBJ2-1, with TRBD2 identical over 11 bases. The length of the CDR3 is 15 residues. Trimming took 2 bases from V and 3 from J; bases not matched to a gene: 0. Per the germline V gene, CDR1 is MGHDK and CDR2 is SYGVNS. The CDR3 sequence: CASSEGTSGYNEQFF. CDR3 nucleotide sequence: TGTGCCAGCAGTGAAGGGACTAGCGGCTACAATGAGCAGTTCTTC. The whole variable domain, remainder taken from reference TRBV25-1 and TRBJ2-1, is EADIYQTPRYLVIGTGKKITLECSQTMGHDKMYWYQQDPGMELHLIHYSYGVNSTEKGDLSSESTVSRIRTEHFPLTLESARPSHTSQYLCASSEGTSGYNEQFFGPGTRLTVL.

The chain links TRBV11-2 to TRBJ2-3; no definite D call. Per the germline V gene, CDR1 is SGHAT and CDR2 is FQNNGV. Trimming shortened V by 2 bases and J by 3 bases, and 18 bases separated the two germline ends. The CDR3 is 17 residues long. CDR3 DNA sequence: TGTGCCAGCAGCTTATATCCGGCCCCTCTGGGTACAGATACGCAGTATTTT. This sequence encodes CASSLYPAPLGTDTQYF.

This clonotype was counted only a few times. The chain uses TRBV20-1 and TRBJ2-7; D possibly corresponds to TRBD2 (5 bases). This CDR3 contains 14 residues. CDR1 is DFQATT, CDR2 SNEGSKA, per germline (reference sequence). Trimming left V 1 base short and J 6 bases short, with 16 bases between. In DNA, the CDR3 is TGCAGTGCTAGAGCAACTCCCGGGGTGTCCGAGCAGTACTTC. Translating it yields CSARATPGVSEQYF.

The chain has TRBV20-1 and TRBJ2-1; TRBD2 aligns across 8 bases. This CDR3 has 15 residues. The germline V gene encodes CDR1 DFQATT and CDR2 SNEGSKA (reference sequence). V dropped 2 bases and J dropped 0; count of bases not matched to a gene: 3. DNA of the CDR3: TGCAGTGCTAGAATAAGCGGGAGCTCCTACAATGAGCAGTTCTTC. Protein product: CSARISGSSYNEQFF.

The genes are TRBV2 and TRBJ1-1; D call uncertain. The germline V gene encodes CDR1 SNHLY and CDR2 FYNNEI. Trimming left V 6 bases short and J 5 bases short, with 16 bases between. This CDR3 is built from 14 residues. CDR3 DNA sequence: TGTGCCAGCAGCGCGGGATGGGGAGTAACTGAAGCTTTCTTT. It specifies CASSAGWGVTEAFF.

V and J are TRBV12-3 or TRBV12-4 and TRBJ1-2, with 9 bases identical to TRBD1. The CDR3 runs to 16 residues. With 5 bases clipped from V and 8 bases from J, the junction kept 15 bases outside the gene matches. The DNA of the CDR3 is TGTGCCAGCAGTCCCTCCCCGGGACAGGGAAGGCGAGGCTACACCTTC. This encodes CASSPSPGQGRRGYTF.

The chain couples TRBV27 to TRBJ1-2; TRBD1 matches at 9 bases. Germline V gene lookup returns CDR1 MNHEY and CDR2 SMNVEV (reference sequence). The CDR3 consists of 14 residues. V lost 4 bases, J lost 6 bases, and 6 bases stayed unmatched. The CDR3 DNA is TGTGCCAGCAGTTCCGGTGACAGGGGGAATGGCTACACCTTC. It codes for CASSSGDRGNGYTF.